The 6 T cell receptor beta chains presented below share a single source sample, sequenced in a study of T cell responses to AZD1222 COVID-19 vaccine. Profiling relied on immunoSEQ multiplex PCR, and the TCRdb table lists in-frame clones only, not all of them. The sample has 95,000 to 150,000 clones, more than 85% seen once. The sample here was peripheral blood, taken on day 0 of MenACWY control vaccination. Every receptor here comes from an adult in good health.

V and J are TRBV6-5 and TRBJ1-1, with D possibly being TRBD1 (6 bases). The CDR3 contains 13 residues. V gave up 7 bases and J gave up 7 bases, with 16 bases separating them. Germline lookup yields CDR1 MNHEY and CDR2 SVGAGI. CDR3 region: CASNLGGWYEAFF. The CDR3 DNA reads as TGTGCCAGCAACCTAGGGGGTTGGTATGAAGCTTTCTTT.

The J gene is TRBJ1-1, the V gene TRBV4-3; 9 bases map to TRBD1. This CDR3 region has 17 residues. Germline loops: CDR1 LGHNA, CDR2 YSLEER. V lost 5 bases to trimming and J lost 4 bases; unmatched junction nucleotides: 14. CDR3: CASSYTFPGQGVTEAFF. CDR3 in DNA: TGCGCCAGCAGCTATACTTTTCCGGGACAGGGTGTCACTGAAGCTTTCTTT.

The rearrangement uses TRBV11-3 and TRBJ2-2; a possible D gene is TRBD1 (5 bases). The CDR3 sequence is 14 residues long. CDR1 SGHNT and CDR2 YENEEA come from the germline V gene. V lost 3 bases and J lost 6, with 11 bases in between. DNA of the CDR3: TGTGCCAGCAGCTTGCCACAGGATCCCGGGGAGCTGTTTTTT. Its translation is CASSLPQDPGELFF. Full variable domain (remainder filled in from reference TRBV11-3 and TRBJ2-2): EAGVVQSPRYKIIEKKQPVAFWCNPISGHNTLYWYLQNLGQGPELLIRYENEEAVDDSQLPKDRFSAERLKGVDSTLKIQPAELGDSAVYLCASSLPQDPGELFFGEGSRLTVL.

This clone has a single count. J is TRBJ1-5 and V is TRBV9; the D is unclear. Trimming pared 4 bases from V and 3 bases from J, leaving 11 bases between. The CDR3 is 14 amino acids. Germline-derived CDR1 and CDR2 are SGDLS and YYNGEE. CDR3 nucleotides: TGTGCCAGCAGCACCACTGGGTCCAATCAGCCCCAGCATTTT. Encoded protein: CASSTTGSNQPQHF.

The rearrangement joins TRBV6-2 or TRBV6-3 to TRBJ1-2, with D unclear. From germline, CDR1 is MNHEY and CDR2 SVGEGT. The CDR3 contains 12 residues. Trimming pared 5 bases from V and 8 bases from J, leaving 12 bases between. The CDR3 is CASSIIGRGYTF. CDR3 DNA sequence: TGTGCCAGCAGTATAATCGGTAGAGGCTACACCTTC.

The chain couples TRBV4-2 to TRBJ2-7; the D gene is possibly TRBD2 (5 bases). The V gene's germline CDR1 is LGHNA and CDR2 YNFKEQ. Trimming stripped 1 base from V and 4 bases from J, with 8 bases between. This CDR3 region has 13 residues. In nucleotides, the CDR3 is TGTGCCAGCAGCCAAGGGACGGGATACGAGCAGTACTTC. Amino acid sequence: CASSQGTGYEQYF.